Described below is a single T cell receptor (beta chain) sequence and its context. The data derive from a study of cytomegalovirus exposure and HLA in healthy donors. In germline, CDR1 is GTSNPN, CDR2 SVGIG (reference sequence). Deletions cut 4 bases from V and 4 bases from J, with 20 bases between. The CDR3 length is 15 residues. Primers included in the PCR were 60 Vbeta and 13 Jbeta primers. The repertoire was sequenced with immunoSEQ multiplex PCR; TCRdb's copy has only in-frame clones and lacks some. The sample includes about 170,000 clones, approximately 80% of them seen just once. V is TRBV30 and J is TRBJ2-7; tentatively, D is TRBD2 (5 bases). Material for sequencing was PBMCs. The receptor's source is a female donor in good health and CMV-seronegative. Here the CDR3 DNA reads TGTGCCTGGACGCCAGAGGAGGATTACGGGTACGAGCAGTACTTC. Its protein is CAWTPEEDYGYEQYF.